Presented here are 24 T cell receptor beta chains from one specimen sequenced in a study of T-cell reconstitution after alpha-beta-depleted transplantation in children. The study's findings and limits: A year had passed since transplant, and T-cell counts and diversity by then came mostly from newly produced T cells.

Unique molecular identifiers were used in preparing the TCRbeta library. TCRdb re-called the PCR reads through MiXCR, storing one row per CDR3 protein. The sample carries 250,000 to 300,000 distinct CDR3 sequences, about 7.3% recorded once. These receptors have no identified antigens. The specimen was peripheral blood, collected 360 days after TCRalphabeta/CD19-depleted stem cell transplant. The receptors were gathered from a female patient aged 2 to 10 who had a stem cell transplant for Fanconi anemia, so the T cells may come from the graft donor.

This clonotype was recorded at least ten times. The rearrangement joins TRBV20-1 to TRBJ2-3, with D possibly TRBD1 on 5 matching bases. V lost 1 base and J lost 4, with 18 bases in between. CDR3 length: 16 amino acids. Per the germline V gene, CDR1 is DFQATT and CDR2 is SNEGSKA (reference sequence). In nucleotides, the CDR3 is TGCAGTGCTAGAGTGGTCAGGGATTTATTAGCAGATACGCAGTATTTT. Amino acid sequence: CSARVVRDLLADTQYF.

The chain employs TRBV2 and TRBJ2-2; D unresolved. The CDR3 is 15 residues long. The V end was cut by 1 base, the J end by 4 bases, with 10 bases between. CDR1 and CDR2 from the germline V gene are SNHLY and FYNNEI. The CDR3 loop is CASSEEITTTGELFF. CDR3 DNA: TGTGCCAGCAGTGAAGAGATCACCACCACCGGGGAGCTGTTTTTT.

The sample holds many counts of this clonotype. The chain has TRBV28 and TRBJ2-7; D gene unclear. The germline gives CDR1 MDHEN, CDR2 SYDVKM. The CDR3 consists of 15 residues. V gave up 0 bases and J gave up 6 bases, with 15 bases separating them. The CDR3 region has the DNA TGTGCCAGCAGTTTATGGCCGAGAAGGGTCGGCGAGCAGTACTTC. This gives the protein CASSLWPRRVGEQYF.

The chain recombines TRBV6-1 with TRBJ2-1; 13 bases are a match to TRBD2. The CDR3 consists of 15 residues. The V segment lost 10 bases and the J segment 8 bases; nucleotides outside the gene matches: 11. CDR1 is MNHNS and CDR2 is SASEGT in the germline V gene. CDR3 protein: CAIRRGLAGPDEQFF. The CDR3 DNA is TGTGCCATACGGAGGGGACTAGCGGGACCCGATGAGCAGTTCTTC.

This clonotype was seen many times. The V and J genes are TRBV5-1 and TRBJ2-3; the D is unclear. Trimming stripped 3 bases from V and 12 bases from J, with 17 bases between. The germline V gene encodes CDR1 SGHRS and CDR2 YFSETQ. This CDR3 comprises 13 residues. The CDR3 DNA reads TGCGCCAGCAGCTATGAGTCGAGATCGAACCAGTATTTT. This gives the protein CASSYESRSNQYF.

The rearrangement joins TRBV20-1 to TRBJ2-5, with D possibly being TRBD1 or TRBD2 (5 bases each). Trimming removed 0 bases at V and 6 bases at J, with 20 bases between. This CDR3 has 16 residues. Germline values: CDR1 DFQATT, CDR2 SNEGSKA (reference sequence). The CDR3 DNA reads as TGCAGTGCTAGAGACCTTACGGGGCTATCTACCCAGACCCAGTACTTC. As protein: CSARDLTGLSTQTQYF.

This clonotype was seen ten or more times. The chain recombines TRBV5-1 with TRBJ1-1; unclear D gene. The CDR3 consists of 16 residues. V gave up 5 bases and J gave up 1 base, with 18 bases separating them. Germline V gives CDR1 SGHRS, CDR2 YFSETQ. The CDR3 coding sequence is TGCGCCAGCAGTCGCGTGGTCGGCCCTGAGAACACTGAAGCTTTCTTT. Protein sequence: CASSRVVGPENTEAFF.

In its sample, this clonotype was seen many times. The chain recombines TRBV28 with TRBJ2-7, with TRBD1 matching over 8 bases. Unmatched junction bases numbered 4, after V lost 5 bases and J lost 4 bases. The length of the CDR3 is 13 residues. Germline CDR1 and CDR2: MDHEN and SYDVKM. The CDR3 coding sequence is TGTGCCAGCAGTCTACAGGGGGGATACGAGCAGTACGTC. Translation gives CASSLQGGYEQYV.

This clonotype was observed many times. The chain carries TRBV3-1 and TRBJ1-1; the D is unclear. V shed 4 bases and J shed 1 base, with 16 bases lying between them. Germline V gene lookup returns CDR1 LGHDT and CDR2 YNNKEL (reference sequence). CDR3 size: 16 residues. Here the CDR3 DNA reads TGTGCCAGCAGCCCCGGAGAAGGGCCCCCGAACACTGAAGCTTTCTTT. The encoded protein is CASSPGEGPPNTEAFF.

This clonotype came up many times. CDR3 protein: CASSSSGRAYEQYF. CDR3 in DNA: TGCGCCAGCAGCTCTAGCGGGAGGGCCTACGAGCAGTACTTC. The V and J genes are TRBV5-1 and TRBJ2-7, with 12 bases that match TRBD2. CDR1 and CDR2 (germline): SGHRS, YFSETQ. The CDR3 extends over 14 amino acids. J was trimmed by 2 bases and V by 3 bases; bases with no gene match: 0. The full variable domain, completed using reference TRBV5-1 and TRBJ2-7, is KAGVTQTPRYLIKTRGQQVTLSCSPISGHRSVSWYQQTPGQGLQFLFEYFSETQRNKGNFPGRFSGRQFSNSRSEMNVSTLELGDSALYLCASSSSGRAYEQYFGPGTRLTVT.

This clonotype was counted many times. The J gene is TRBJ1-5, the V gene TRBV12-3 or TRBV12-4; the match to TRBD1 covers 7 bases. The CDR3 extends over 15 amino acids. The V segment lost 2 bases and the J segment 4 bases; nucleotides outside the gene matches: 5. CDR3 DNA: TGTGCCAGCAGTTTAATCGGACAGGTAAATCAGCCCCAGCATTTT. It translates to CASSLIGQVNQPQHF.

The table lists this clonotype with many counts. The gene calls are TRBV4-2 and TRBJ2-7; 12 bases fit TRBD2. CDR1 and CDR2 (germline): LGHNA, YNFKEQ. This CDR3 comprises 16 residues. After removal of 0 bases from V and 7 bases from J, the junction contained 7 bases not matched to a gene. Here the CDR3 DNA reads TGTGCCAGCAGCCAAGATTCGACTAGCGGGAGTCAGGAGCAGTACTTC. It is translated as CASSQDSTSGSQEQYF.

This rearrangement joins TRBV25-1 to TRBJ1-3; D perhaps matches TRBD1 (5 bases). There are 16 residues in the CDR3. Trimming took 1 base from V and 0 from J, leaving 10 bases between them. In germline, CDR1 is MGHDK, CDR2 SYGVNS. CDR3 in amino acids: CASSEWGIRSGNTIYF. CDR3 nucleotide sequence: TGTGCCAGCAGTGAATGGGGGATCCGCTCTGGAAACACCATATATTTT.

In this sample, this clonotype turned up many times. The V and J genes are TRBV29-1 and TRBJ2-2, with TRBD1 matching 10 bases. From germline, CDR1 is SQVTM and CDR2 ANQGSEA. Losses at the gene ends were 6 bases for V and 2 bases for J; bases not matched to a gene: 3. The CDR3 has 14 residues. The CDR3 DNA reads as TGCAGCGTCGACAGGGGGCTTAACACCGGGGAGCTGTTTTTT. It translates to CSVDRGLNTGELFF.

In its sample, this clonotype was seen many times. The gene calls are TRBV28 and TRBJ1-3, with TRBD1 as a possible D gene (5 bases). Germline loops: CDR1 MDHEN, CDR2 SYDVKM. With 5 bases removed from V and 2 bases from J, the gap between germline ends came to 16 bases. This CDR3 has 16 amino acids. CDR3 residues: CASSPTPGGAGNTIYF. The CDR3 nucleotides read TGTGCCAGCAGTCCCACCCCGGGGGGGGCTGGAAACACCATATATTTT. The whole variable domain, filled in from reference TRBV28 and TRBJ1-3, reads DVKVTQSSRYLVKRTGEKVFLECVQDMDHENMFWYRQDPGLGLRLIYFSYDVKMKEKGDIPEGYSVSREKKERFSLILESASTNQTSMYLCASSPTPGGAGNTIYFGEGSWLTVV.

This clonotype was found many times. The V gene is TRBV20-1, the J gene TRBJ2-3, with TRBD2 identical over 11 bases. Germline-derived CDR1 and CDR2 are DFQATT and SNEGSKA (reference sequence). The CDR3 is 16 residues long. After removal of 3 bases from V and 2 bases from J, the junction contained 7 bases not matched to a gene. CDR3 DNA sequence: TGCAGTGCTAGGGCTAGCGGGGGGCTCATCACAGATACGCAGTATTTT. Translating gives CSARASGGLITDTQYF.

This clonotype was recorded at least ten times. The rearrangement links TRBV20-1 to TRBJ2-7; possible D gene TRBD2, 7 bases. V lost 5 bases and J lost 10, with 15 bases in between. From germline, CDR1 is DFQATT and CDR2 SNEGSKA (reference sequence). The CDR3 runs 11 residues. CDR3 in DNA: TGCAGTGCTGGGAAAGGGGGGGGCCAGTACTTC. Translation: CSAGKGGGQYF.

About this clonotype itself: A much bigger clone sits one base away, suggesting this may be a read error. The J gene is TRBJ2-7, the V gene TRBV5-5, with 9 bases matching TRBD1. Germline V lookup: CDR1 SGHKS, CDR2 YYEKEE (reference sequence). J lost 2 bases, V lost 4 bases, and 7 bases had no gene match. The CDR3 is made up of 15 amino acids. This chain's CDR3 is CASSPRTGATYEQYF. The CDR3, as DNA: TGTGCCAGCAGCCCGCGGACAGGGGCTACCTACGAGCAGTACTTC.

This clonotype has more than one count but fewer than ten. V usage is TRBV11-2 and J usage is TRBJ2-7, with a weak D call TRBD1 (6 bases). V lost 5 bases to trimming and J lost 3 bases, with 17 bases between them. Germline V gives CDR1 SGHAT, CDR2 FQNNGV. The CDR3 is 15 amino acids. CDR3 sequence reads: CASSGEDRLFYEQYV. The CDR3 nucleotides read TGTGCCAGCAGCGGAGAAGACAGGCTCTTCTACGAGCAGTACGTC.

The rearrangement uses TRBV3-1 and TRBJ2-5, with 10 bases aligning to TRBD2. The CDR3 extends over 16 amino acids. CDR1 is LGHDT and CDR2 is YNNKEL in the germline V gene (reference sequence). Unmatched junction bases numbered 6, after V lost 2 bases and J lost 3 bases. The DNA of the CDR3 is TGTGCCAGCAGCCAATTCCAGCGGGGGGGCAAAGAGACCCAGTACTTC. Amino acids: CASSQFQRGGKETQYF.

This clonotype was found many times. The chain recombines TRBV7-9 with TRBJ2-5; D possibly matches TRBD1 or TRBD2 (7 bases each). The CDR3 has 14 amino acids. The germline V gene encodes CDR1 SEHNR and CDR2 FQNEAQ (reference sequence). V was cut by 5 bases and J by 7 bases, with 17 bases left in between. CDR3 residues: CASSPAGAGGTQYF. CDR3 DNA sequence: TGTGCCAGCAGCCCTGCGGGGGCAGGGGGGACCCAGTACTTC. Full variable domain (remainder filled in from reference TRBV7-9 and TRBJ2-5): DTGVSQNPRHKITKRGQNVTFRCDPISEHNRLYWYRQTLGQGPEFLTYFQNEAQLEKSRLLSDRFSAERPKGSFSTLEIQRTEQGDSAMYLCASSPAGAGGTQYFGPGTRLLVL.

This clonotype was found many times. The chain joins TRBV12-3 or TRBV12-4 to TRBJ1-5; D possibly corresponds to TRBD1 (6 bases). Trimming stripped 6 bases from V and 6 bases from J, with 15 bases between. The CDR3 is 14 amino acids. CDR3 DNA: TGTGCCAGCAGATCGCGACAGGTCAGTCAGCCCCAGCATTTT. Amino acids: CASRSRQVSQPQHF.

This clonotype has a handful of counts. The J gene is TRBJ2-2, the V gene TRBV2, with D maybe TRBD1 (6 bases). Trimming pared 4 bases from V and 3 bases from J, leaving 21 bases between. The CDR3 is made up of 18 amino acids. The germline gives CDR1 SNHLY, CDR2 FYNNEI. CDR3 nucleotide sequence: TGTGCCAGCAGTGTCGACTTCGCTCAAAGGGGGTACACCGGGGAGCTGTTTTTT. Translated: CASSVDFAQRGYTGELFF.

V gene TRBV14 combines with J gene TRBJ2-1, with D perhaps TRBD1 or TRBD2 (5 bases each). V was shortened by 4 bases and J by 10 bases, with 11 bases between the two germline ends. The CDR3 runs 12 residues. From germline, CDR1 is SGHDN and CDR2 FVKESK. The CDR3 sequence: CASSPTEGEQFF. The DNA of the CDR3 is TGTGCCAGCAGCCCGACCGAGGGGGAGCAGTTCTTC. Supplemented by reference TRBV14 and TRBJ2-1, the full variable domain reads EAGVTQFPSHSVIEKGQTVTLRCDPISGHDNLYWYRRVMGKEIKFLLHFVKESKQDESGMPNNRFLAERTGGTYSTLKVQPAELEDSGVYFCASSPTEGEQFFGPGTRLTVL.